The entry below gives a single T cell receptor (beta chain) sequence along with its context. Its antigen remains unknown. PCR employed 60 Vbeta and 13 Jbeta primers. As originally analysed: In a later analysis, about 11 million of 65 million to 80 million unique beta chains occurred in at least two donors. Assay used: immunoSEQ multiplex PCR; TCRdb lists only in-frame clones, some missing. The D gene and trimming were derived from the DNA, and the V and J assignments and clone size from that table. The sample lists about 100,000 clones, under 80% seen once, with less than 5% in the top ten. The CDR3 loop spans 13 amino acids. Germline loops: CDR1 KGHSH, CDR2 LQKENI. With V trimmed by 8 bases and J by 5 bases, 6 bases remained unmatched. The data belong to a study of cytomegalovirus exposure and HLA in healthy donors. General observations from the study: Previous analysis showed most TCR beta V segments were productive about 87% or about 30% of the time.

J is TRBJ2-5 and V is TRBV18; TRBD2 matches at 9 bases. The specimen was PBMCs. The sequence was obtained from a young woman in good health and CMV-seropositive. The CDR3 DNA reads TGTGCCAGCACTTTAGCGGGAGTGGAGACCCAGTACTTC. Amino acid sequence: CASTLAGVETQYF.